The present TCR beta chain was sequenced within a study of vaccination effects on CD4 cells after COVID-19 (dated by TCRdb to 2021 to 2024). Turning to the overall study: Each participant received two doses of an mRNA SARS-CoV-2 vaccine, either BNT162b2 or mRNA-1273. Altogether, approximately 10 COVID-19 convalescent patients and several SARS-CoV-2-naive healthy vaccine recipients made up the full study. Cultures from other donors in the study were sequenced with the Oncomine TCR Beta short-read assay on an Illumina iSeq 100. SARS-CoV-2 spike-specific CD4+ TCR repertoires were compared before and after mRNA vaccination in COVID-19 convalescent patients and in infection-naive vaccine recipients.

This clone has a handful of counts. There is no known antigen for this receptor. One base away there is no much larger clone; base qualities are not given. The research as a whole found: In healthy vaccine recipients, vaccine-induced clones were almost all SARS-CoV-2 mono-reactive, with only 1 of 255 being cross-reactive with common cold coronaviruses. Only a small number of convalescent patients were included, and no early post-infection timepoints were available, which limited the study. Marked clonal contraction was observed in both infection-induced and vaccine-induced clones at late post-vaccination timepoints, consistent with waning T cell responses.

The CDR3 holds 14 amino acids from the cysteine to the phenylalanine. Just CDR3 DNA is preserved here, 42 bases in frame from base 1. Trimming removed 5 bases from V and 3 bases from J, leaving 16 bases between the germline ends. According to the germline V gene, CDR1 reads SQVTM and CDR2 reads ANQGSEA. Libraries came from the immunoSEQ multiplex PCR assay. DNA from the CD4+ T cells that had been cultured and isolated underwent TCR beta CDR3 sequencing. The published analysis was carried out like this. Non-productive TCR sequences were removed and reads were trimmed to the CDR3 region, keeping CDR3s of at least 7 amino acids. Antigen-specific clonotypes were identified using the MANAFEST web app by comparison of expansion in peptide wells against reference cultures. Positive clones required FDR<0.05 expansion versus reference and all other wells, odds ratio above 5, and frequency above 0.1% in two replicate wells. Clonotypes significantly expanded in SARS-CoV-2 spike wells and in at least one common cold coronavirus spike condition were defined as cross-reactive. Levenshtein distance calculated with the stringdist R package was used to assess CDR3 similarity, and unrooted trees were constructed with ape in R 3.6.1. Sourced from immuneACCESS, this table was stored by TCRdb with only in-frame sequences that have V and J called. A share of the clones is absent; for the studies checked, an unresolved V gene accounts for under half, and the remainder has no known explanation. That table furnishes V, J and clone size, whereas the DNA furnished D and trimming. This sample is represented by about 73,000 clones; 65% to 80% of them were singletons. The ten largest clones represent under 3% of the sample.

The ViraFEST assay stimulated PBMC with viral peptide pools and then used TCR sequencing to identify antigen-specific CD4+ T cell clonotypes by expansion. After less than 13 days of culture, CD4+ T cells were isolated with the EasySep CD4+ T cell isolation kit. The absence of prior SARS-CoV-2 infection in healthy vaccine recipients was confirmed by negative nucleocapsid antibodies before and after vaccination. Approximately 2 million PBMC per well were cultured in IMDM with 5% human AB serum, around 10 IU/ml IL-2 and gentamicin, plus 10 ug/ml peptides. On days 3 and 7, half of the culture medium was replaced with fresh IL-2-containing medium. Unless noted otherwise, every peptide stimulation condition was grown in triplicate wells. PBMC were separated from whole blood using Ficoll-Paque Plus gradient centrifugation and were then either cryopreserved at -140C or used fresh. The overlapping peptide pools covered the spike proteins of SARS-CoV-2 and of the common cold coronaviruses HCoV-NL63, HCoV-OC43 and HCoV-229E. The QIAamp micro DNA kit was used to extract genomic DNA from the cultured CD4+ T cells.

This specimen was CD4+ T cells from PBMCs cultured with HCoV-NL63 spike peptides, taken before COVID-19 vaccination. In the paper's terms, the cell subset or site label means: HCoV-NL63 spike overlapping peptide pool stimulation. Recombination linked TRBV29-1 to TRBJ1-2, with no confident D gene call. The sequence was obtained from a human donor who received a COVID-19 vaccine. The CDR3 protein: CSVLTGVFHYGYTF. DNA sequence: TGCAGCGTTCTGACCGGGGTTTTCCACTATGGCTACACCTTC.